Here is one T cell receptor (beta chain) with its context. This entry belongs to a study of cytomegalovirus exposure and HLA in healthy donors. Vbeta (60) and Jbeta (13) primers were used in the PCR. Generated by immunoSEQ multiplex PCR, the TCRdb table keeps only in-frame clones and is missing some. The data hold 100,000 to 150,000 clones, with 74% observed a single time. The CDR3 length is 14 residues. Looked up from germline, CDR1 is SNHLY and CDR2 is FYNNEI. The J segment lost 3 bases and the V segment lost 5 bases, leaving 6 bases of the junction unmatched. Nominally healthy donors provided the samples, though records likely missed some immune exposures.

The sequence was obtained from a woman aged 45-59 years in good health and CMV-seropositive. The sample consisted of PBMCs. V and J are TRBV2 and TRBJ1-2; 7 nucleotides agree with TRBD1. CDR3 residues: CASSRQGRDYGYTF. The CDR3 DNA reads as TGTGCCAGCAGTCGACAGGGACGGGACTATGGCTACACCTTC.